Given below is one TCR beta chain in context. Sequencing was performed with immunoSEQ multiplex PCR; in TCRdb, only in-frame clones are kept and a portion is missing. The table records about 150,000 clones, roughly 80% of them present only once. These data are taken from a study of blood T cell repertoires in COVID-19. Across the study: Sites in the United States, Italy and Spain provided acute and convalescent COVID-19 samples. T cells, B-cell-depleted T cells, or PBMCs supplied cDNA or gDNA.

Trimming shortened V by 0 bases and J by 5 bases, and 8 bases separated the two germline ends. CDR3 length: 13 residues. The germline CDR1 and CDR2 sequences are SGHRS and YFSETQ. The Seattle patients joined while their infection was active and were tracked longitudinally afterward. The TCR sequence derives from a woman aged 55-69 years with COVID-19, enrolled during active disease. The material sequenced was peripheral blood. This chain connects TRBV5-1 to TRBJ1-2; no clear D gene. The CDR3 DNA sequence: TGCGCCAGCAGCTTGGCGGCGGAATATGGCTACACCTTC. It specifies CASSLAAEYGYTF. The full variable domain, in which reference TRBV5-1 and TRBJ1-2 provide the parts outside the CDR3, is KAGVTQTPRYLIKTRGQQVTLSCSPISGHRSVSWYQQTPGQGLQFLFEYFSETQRNKGNFPGRFSGRQFSNSRSEMNVSTLELGDSALYLCASSLAAEYGYTFGSGTRLTVV.